A single sample is the source of the 7 T cell receptor beta chains below, sequenced in a study of blood T cell repertoires in COVID-19. Repertoires were generated with immunoSEQ multiplex PCR, while TCRdb's copy carries only in-frame clones and drops some. The sample comprises 150,000 to 200,000 clones, 86% of which are singletons, and roughly 8.6% rests with the top ten. The sample taken for sequencing was peripheral blood. The receptors originated from a man aged 55 to 69 with acute or convalescent COVID-19.

The V and J genes are TRBV6-5 and TRBJ2-1; TRBD2 matches at 7 bases. J gave up 3 bases and V 6 bases, and 8 bases lay outside the gene matches. Germline V gene sequence: CDR1 MNHEY, CDR2 SVGAGI. The CDR3 extends over 15 amino acids. The DNA for the CDR3 is TGTGCCAGCAGGCCCCGGCTAGCGGACTACAATGAGCAGTTCTTC. Residues: CASRPRLADYNEQFF.

The gene calls are TRBV9 and TRBJ1-6, with TRBD1 as a possible D gene (6 bases). Germline assignment: CDR1 SGDLS and CDR2 YYNGEE. The CDR3 is 15 amino acids. Trimming stripped 0 bases from V and 7 bases from J, with 11 bases between. CDR3 residues: CASSVDQGQNSPLHF. For the CDR3, the DNA is TGTGCCAGCAGCGTAGACCAGGGGCAAAATTCACCCCTCCACTTT.

The V and J genes are TRBV27 and TRBJ2-3, with 9 bases that match TRBD2. Germline trimming cut 9 bases from V and 2 bases from J; bases unmatched to any gene: 12. This CDR3 is 16 amino acids long. Germline V lookup: CDR1 MNHEY, CDR2 SMNVEV (reference sequence). CDR3 in DNA: TGTGCCAGTTCCCGATTCTCTAGCGGGGCCACAGATACGCAGTATTTT. Its translation is CASSRFSSGATDTQYF.

The chain links TRBV30 to TRBJ2-7; possibly TRBD1 for D (5 bases). This CDR3 is 12 amino acids long. Per the germline V gene, CDR1 is GTSNPN and CDR2 is SVGIG (reference sequence). The CDR3 spells CAWGQSSYEQYF. CDR3 nucleotide sequence: TGTGCATGGGGCCAGTCATCCTACGAGCAGTACTTC.

The V call is TRBV2, the J call TRBJ1-5; 7 bases line up with TRBD1. V was pared by 6 bases and J by 6 bases, with 8 bases of the junction left unmatched. The CDR3 is 14 residues long. Germline assignment: CDR1 SNHLY and CDR2 FYNNEI. The CDR3 loop is CASSRDRYGQPQHF. CDR3 nucleotide sequence: TGTGCCAGCAGCCGGGACAGATACGGTCAGCCCCAGCATTTT.

This clone was detected only once. This chain joins TRBV20-1 and TRBJ1-4; D is possibly TRBD1 (5 bases). V was pared by 7 bases and J by 8 bases, with 11 bases between. The CDR3 totals 11 residues. Germline CDR1 reads DFQATT; CDR2 reads SNEGSKA (reference sequence). CDR3 loop: CSGIRGEKLFF. The CDR3 nucleotides are TGCAGTGGAATTCGGGGGGAAAAACTGTTTTTT.

This sequence joins TRBV3-1 (or the pseudogene TRBV3-2) and TRBJ2-6; tentative D call: TRBD2 (6 bases). Per the germline V gene, CDR1 is LGHDT and CDR2 is YNNKEL (reference sequence). V shed 4 bases and J shed 2 bases, with 18 bases lying between them. This CDR3 is built from 18 residues. The chain's CDR3 is CASSLGLSSFTGANVLTF. CDR3 in DNA: TGTGCCAGCAGCCTCGGACTATCCTCCTTCACTGGGGCCAACGTCCTGACTTTC.